What follows are 8 T cell receptor beta chains derived from one specimen sequenced in a study of response to subunit inactivated influenza vaccine. TCRdb re-analysed the RT-PCR reads in MiXCR, keeping a single row per CDR3 protein. The sample has hundreds of thousands of distinct CDR3 sequences, about 15% seen once; the top ten hold roughly 11%. The sequencing used PBMCs from blood, collected 11 to 12 days after vaccination. All receptors come from a man aged 45-60 years who received an inactivated influenza vaccine.

This clonotype showed up many times. J is TRBJ2-1 and V is TRBV6-2 or TRBV6-3, with 10 bases aligning to TRBD2. With 3 bases clipped from V and 1 base from J, the junction kept 0 bases outside the gene matches. CDR1 and CDR2 from the germline V gene are MNHEY and SVGEGT. The CDR3 is 15 residues long. The CDR3 sequence is CASSYSGGSYNEQFF. DNA for the CDR3: TGTGCCAGCAGTTATAGCGGGGGGTCCTACAATGAGCAGTTCTTC.

Concerning this clonotype: The CDR3 end shows no conserved phenylalanine or tryptophan, and so a read error is likely. The CDR3 loop is CSVAWVNYEQYY. CDR3 sequence (DNA): TGCAGCGTTGCGTGGGTAAACTACGAGCAGTACTAC. The rearrangement joins TRBV29-1 to TRBJ2-7; no firm D call. CDR3 length equals 12 residues. CDR1 and CDR2 (germline): SQVTM, ANQGSEA. V was pared by 4 bases and J by 3 bases, with 10 bases between.

This clonotype was seen a handful of times. This chain uses TRBV20-1 with TRBJ1-6; D possibly corresponds to TRBD1 (5 bases). Trimming removed 0 bases at V and 6 bases at J, with 9 bases between. The CDR3 has 14 residues. The V gene's germline CDR1 is DFQATT and CDR2 SNEGSKA (reference sequence). This chain's CDR3 is CSARDPGSNSPLHF. DNA of the CDR3: TGCAGTGCTAGAGATCCAGGGTCTAATTCACCCCTCCACTTT.

There are a few counts of this clonotype. This rearrangement joins TRBV20-1 to TRBJ1-5; D ambiguous. Germline CDR1 and CDR2: DFQATT and SNEGSKA (reference sequence). Trimming cost V 3 bases and J 2 bases, with 14 bases left between them. The CDR3 is 15 residues long. The CDR3 is CSASRTKIRNQPQHF. The CDR3 DNA reads TGCAGTGCTAGCCGGACTAAAATACGCAATCAGCCCCAGCATTTT.

V is TRBV27 and J is TRBJ1-5; 7 bases are a match to TRBD1. CDR1 and CDR2 from the germline V gene are MNHEY and SMNVEV (reference sequence). CDR3 length: 14 residues. Trimming at V came to 6 bases and at J to 4 bases, leaving 6 bases not matched to a gene. The CDR3 sequence is CASSAQGVNQPQHF. The CDR3 DNA sequence: TGTGCCAGCAGCGCCCAGGGGGTTAATCAGCCCCAGCATTTT.

This clonotype occurred many times. The chain employs TRBV7-9 and TRBJ1-2; no definite D call. Trimming removed 1 base at V and 1 base at J, with 7 bases between. The CDR3 is 14 amino acids. CDR1 SEHNR and CDR2 FQNEAQ come from the germline V gene (reference sequence). CDR3 loop: CASSLGDVNYGYTF. The CDR3 DNA follows: TGTGCCAGCAGCTTAGGGGATGTTAACTATGGCTACACCTTC. The full variable domain, in which reference TRBV7-9 and TRBJ1-2 provide the parts outside the CDR3, is DTGVSQNPRHKITKRGQNVTFRCDPISEHNRLYWYRQTLGQGPEFLTYFQNEAQLEKSRLLSDRFSAERPKGSFSTLEIQRTEQGDSAMYLCASSLGDVNYGYTFGSGTRLTVV.

On this clonotype: Sequence at one end of the junction differs from germline and may be a read error. This chain links TRBV29-1 with TRBJ2-3; no definite D call. Germline V gene data show CDR1 as SQVTM and CDR2 as ANQGSEA. This CDR3 has 13 residues. CDR3: CGVEGSGTDTQYF. CDR3 nucleotides: TGCGGCGTTGAAGGTTCCGGCACAGATACGCAGTATTTT.

The rearrangement joins TRBV28 to TRBJ1-1, with D perhaps matching TRBD1 (6 bases). Trimming cost V 6 bases and J 0 bases, with 17 bases left between them. Germline V lookup: CDR1 MDHEN, CDR2 SYDVKM. This CDR3 contains 16 residues. The CDR3 region is CASSPAGGILNTEAFF. CDR3 sequence (DNA): TGTGCCAGCAGCCCGGCCGGGGGCATCTTGAACACTGAAGCTTTCTTT.